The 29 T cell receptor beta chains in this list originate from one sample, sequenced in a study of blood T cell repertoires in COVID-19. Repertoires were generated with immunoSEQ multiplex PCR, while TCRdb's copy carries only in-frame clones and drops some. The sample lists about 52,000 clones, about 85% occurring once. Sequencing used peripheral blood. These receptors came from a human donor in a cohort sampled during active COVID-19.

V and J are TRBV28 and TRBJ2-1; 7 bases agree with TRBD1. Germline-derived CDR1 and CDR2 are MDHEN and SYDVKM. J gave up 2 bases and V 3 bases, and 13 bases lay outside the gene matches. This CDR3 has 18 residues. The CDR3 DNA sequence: TGTGCCAGCAGTTTCCCTCCCCTACAGGGGTCGACCTACAATGAGCAGTTCTTC. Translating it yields CASSFPPLQGSTYNEQFF.

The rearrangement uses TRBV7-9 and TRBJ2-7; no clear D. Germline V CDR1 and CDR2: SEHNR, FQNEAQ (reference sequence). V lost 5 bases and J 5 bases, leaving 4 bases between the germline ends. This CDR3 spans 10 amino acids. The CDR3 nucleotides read TGTGCCAGCAGCCCGGACGAGCAGTACTTC. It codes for CASSPDEQYF.

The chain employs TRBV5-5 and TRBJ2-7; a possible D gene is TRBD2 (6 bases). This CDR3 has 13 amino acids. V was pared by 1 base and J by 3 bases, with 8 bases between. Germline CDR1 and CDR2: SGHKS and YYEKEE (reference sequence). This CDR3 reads CASSLWGVYEQYF. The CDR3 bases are TGTGCCAGCAGCTTGTGGGGGGTCTACGAGCAGTACTTC. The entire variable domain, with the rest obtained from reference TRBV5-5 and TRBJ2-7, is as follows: DAGVTQSPTHLIKTRGQQVTLRCSPISGHKSVSWYQQVLGQGPQFIFQYYEKEERGRGNFPDRFSARQFPNYSSELNVNALLLGDSALYLCASSLWGVYEQYFGPGTRLTVT.

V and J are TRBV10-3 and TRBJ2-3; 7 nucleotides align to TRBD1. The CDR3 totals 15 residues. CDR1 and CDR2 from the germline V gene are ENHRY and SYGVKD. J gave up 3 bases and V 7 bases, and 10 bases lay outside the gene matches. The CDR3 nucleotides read TGTGCCATCAAAAGGGACAGTGGATTGACAGATACGCAGTATTTT. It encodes CAIKRDSGLTDTQYF.

The CDR3 sequence is CASTPTGYDEQFF. The CDR3 DNA sequence: TGTGCCAGCACCCCGACAGGGTATGATGAGCAGTTCTTC. The chain uses TRBV5-4 and TRBJ2-1; TRBD1 matches 7 bases. Germline CDR1 reads SGHNT; CDR2 reads YYREEE (reference sequence). The CDR3 has 13 residues. The V and J ends lost 6 bases and 8 bases, in that order; junction bases with no gene match: 8.

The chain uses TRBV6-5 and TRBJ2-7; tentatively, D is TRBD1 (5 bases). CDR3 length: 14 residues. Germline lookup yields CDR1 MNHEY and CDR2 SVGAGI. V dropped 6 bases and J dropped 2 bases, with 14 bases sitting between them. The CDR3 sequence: CASRRGGLAYEQYF. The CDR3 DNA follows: TGTGCCAGCAGAAGGGGTGGGTTGGCCTACGAGCAGTACTTC.

The CDR3 nucleotides read TGTGCCAGTAGTAAGGGAACAGGGGGAGCCACAGATACGCAGTATTTT. Encoded protein: CASSKGTGGATDTQYF. V and J are TRBV19 and TRBJ2-3, with TRBD1 matching over 8 bases. Trimming took 4 bases from V and 2 from J; bases not matched to a gene: 8. Germline V gene lookup returns CDR1 LNHDA and CDR2 SQIVND (reference sequence). The CDR3 runs to 16 residues.

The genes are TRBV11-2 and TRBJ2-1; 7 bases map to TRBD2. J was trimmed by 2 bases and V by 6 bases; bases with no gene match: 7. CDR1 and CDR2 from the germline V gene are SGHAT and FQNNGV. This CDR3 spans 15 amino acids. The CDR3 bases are TGTGCCAGCAGTCCGCAAAGCGGGACCTACAATGAGCAGTTCTTC. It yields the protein CASSPQSGTYNEQFF.

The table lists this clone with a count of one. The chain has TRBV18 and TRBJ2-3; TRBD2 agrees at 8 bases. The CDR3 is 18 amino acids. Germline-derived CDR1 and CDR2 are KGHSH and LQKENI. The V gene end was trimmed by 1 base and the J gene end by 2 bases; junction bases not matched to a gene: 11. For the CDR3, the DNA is TGTGCCAGCTCACCACTAATTCAAGCGGGGGATGTCACAGATACGCAGTATTTT. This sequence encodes CASSPLIQAGDVTDTQYF.

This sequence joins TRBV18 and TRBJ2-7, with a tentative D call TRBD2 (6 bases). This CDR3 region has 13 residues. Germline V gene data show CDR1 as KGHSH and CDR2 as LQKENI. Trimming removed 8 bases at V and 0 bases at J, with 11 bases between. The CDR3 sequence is CASLSGSSYEQYF. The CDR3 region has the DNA TGTGCCAGCCTTAGCGGTTCCTCCTACGAGCAGTACTTC.

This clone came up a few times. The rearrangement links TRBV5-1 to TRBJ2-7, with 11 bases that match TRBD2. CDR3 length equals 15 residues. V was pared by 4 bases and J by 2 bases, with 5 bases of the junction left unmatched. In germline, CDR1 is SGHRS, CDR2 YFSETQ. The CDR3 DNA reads TGCGCCAGCAGCCAGACTAGCGGGAAGACCTACGAGCAGTACTTC. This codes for CASSQTSGKTYEQYF.

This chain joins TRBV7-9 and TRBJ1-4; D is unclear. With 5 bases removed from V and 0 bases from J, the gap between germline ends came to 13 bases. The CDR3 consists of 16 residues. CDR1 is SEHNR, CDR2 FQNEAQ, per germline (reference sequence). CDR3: CASSLLLSATNEKLFF. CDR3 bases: TGTGCCAGCAGCCTGTTATTGTCAGCAACTAATGAAAAACTGTTTTTT.

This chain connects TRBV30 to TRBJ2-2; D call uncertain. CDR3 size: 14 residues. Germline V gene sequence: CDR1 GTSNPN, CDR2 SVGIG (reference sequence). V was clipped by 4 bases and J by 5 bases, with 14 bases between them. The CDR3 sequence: CAWNPYLQTGELFF. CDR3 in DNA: TGTGCCTGGAACCCCTACTTACAGACCGGGGAGCTGTTTTTT.

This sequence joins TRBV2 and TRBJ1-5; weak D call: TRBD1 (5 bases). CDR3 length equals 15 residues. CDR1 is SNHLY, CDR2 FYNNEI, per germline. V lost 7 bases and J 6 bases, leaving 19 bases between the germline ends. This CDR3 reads CASTRVGIASQPQHF. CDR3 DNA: TGTGCCAGCACCAGGGTTGGCATTGCTAGTCAGCCCCAGCATTTT.

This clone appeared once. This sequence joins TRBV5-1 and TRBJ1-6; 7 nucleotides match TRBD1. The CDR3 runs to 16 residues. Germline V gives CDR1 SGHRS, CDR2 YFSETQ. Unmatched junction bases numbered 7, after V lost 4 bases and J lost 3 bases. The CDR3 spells CASSADRPIYNSPLHF. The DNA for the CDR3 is TGCGCCAGCAGCGCGGACAGGCCCATCTATAATTCACCCCTCCACTTT.

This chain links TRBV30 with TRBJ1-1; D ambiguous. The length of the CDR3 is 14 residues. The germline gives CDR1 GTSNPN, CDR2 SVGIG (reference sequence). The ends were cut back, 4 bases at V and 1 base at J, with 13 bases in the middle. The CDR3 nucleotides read TGTGCCTGGACCCCCTCGGGGAGGAACACTGAAGCTTTCTTT. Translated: CAWTPSGRNTEAFF.

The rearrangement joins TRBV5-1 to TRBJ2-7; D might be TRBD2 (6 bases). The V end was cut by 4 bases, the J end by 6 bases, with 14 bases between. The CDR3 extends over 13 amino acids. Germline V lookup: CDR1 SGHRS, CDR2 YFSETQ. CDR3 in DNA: TGCGCCAGCAGCCTGGGACTCCGGTCCGAGCAGTACTTC. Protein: CASSLGLRSEQYF.

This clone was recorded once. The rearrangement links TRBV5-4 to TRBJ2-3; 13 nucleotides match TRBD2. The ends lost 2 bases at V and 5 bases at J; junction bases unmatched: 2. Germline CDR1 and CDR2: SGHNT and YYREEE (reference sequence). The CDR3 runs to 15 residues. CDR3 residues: CASSFGLAGVDTQYF. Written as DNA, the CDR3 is TGTGCCAGCAGCTTCGGACTAGCGGGGGTAGATACGCAGTATTTT. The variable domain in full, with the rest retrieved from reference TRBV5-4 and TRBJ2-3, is ETGVTQSPTHLIKTRGQQVTLRCSSQSGHNTVSWYQQALGQGPQFIFQYYREEENGRGNFPPRFSGLQFPNYSSELNVNALELDDSALYLCASSFGLAGVDTQYFGPGTRLTVL.

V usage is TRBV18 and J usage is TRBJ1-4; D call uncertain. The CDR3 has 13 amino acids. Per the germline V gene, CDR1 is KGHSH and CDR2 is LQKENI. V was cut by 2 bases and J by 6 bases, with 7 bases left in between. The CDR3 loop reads CASSPSTDEKLFF. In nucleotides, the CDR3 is TGTGCCAGCTCACCATCCACGGATGAAAAACTGTTTTTT.

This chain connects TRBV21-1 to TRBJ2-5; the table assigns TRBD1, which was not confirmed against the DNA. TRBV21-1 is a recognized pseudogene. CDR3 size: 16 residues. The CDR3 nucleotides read TGTGCCAGCAGCAAACGAAAGACAGGGGGTTGTGAGACCCAGTACTTC. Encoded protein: CASSKRKTGGCETQYF.

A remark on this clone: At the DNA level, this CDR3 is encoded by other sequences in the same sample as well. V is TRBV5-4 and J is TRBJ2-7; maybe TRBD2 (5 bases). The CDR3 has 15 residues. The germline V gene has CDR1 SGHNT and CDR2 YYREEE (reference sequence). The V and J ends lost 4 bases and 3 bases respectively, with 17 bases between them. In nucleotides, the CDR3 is TGTGCCAGCAGCCCGCGGGTAGGGAGCCTCTACGAGCAGTACTTC. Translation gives CASSPRVGSLYEQYF.

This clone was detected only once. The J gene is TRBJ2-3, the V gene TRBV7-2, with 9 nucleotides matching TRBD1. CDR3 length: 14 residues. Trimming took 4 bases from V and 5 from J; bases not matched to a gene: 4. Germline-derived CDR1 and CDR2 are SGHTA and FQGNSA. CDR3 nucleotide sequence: TGTGCCAGCAGCTGGGGACAGGGCGGAGATACGCAGTATTTT. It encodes CASSWGQGGDTQYF.

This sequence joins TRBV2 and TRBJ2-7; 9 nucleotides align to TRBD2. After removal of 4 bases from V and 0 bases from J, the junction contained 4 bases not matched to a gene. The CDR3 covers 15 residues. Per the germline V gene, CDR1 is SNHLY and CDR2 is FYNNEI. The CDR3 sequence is CASSASGAVSYEQYF. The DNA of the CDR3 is TGTGCCAGCAGTGCTAGCGGGGCGGTCTCCTACGAGCAGTACTTC. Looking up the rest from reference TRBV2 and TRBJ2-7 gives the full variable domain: EPEVTQTPSHQVTQMGQEVILRCVPISNHLYFYWYRQILGQKVEFLVSFYNNEISEKSEIFDDQFSVERPDGSNFTLKIRSTKLEDSAMYFCASSASGAVSYEQYFGPGTRLTVT.

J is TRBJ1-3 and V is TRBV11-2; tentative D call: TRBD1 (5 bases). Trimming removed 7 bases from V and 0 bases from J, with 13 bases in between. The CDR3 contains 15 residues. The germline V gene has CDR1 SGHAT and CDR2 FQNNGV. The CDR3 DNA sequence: TGTGCCAGCACCCCCCAGGGTCTCTCTGGAAACACCATATATTTT. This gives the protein CASTPQGLSGNTIYF. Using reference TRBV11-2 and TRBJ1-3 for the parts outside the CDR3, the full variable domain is EAGVAQSPRYKIIEKRQSVAFWCNPISGHATLYWYQQILGQGPKLLIQFQNNGVVDDSQLPKDRFSAERLKGVDSTLKIQPAKLEDSAVYLCASTPQGLSGNTIYFGEGSWLTVV.

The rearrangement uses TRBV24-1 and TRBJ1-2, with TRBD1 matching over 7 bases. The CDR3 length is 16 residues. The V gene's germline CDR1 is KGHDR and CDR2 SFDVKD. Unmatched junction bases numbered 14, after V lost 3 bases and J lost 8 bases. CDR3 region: CATSDLDGRGNLGYTF. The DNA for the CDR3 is TGTGCCACCAGTGATCTGGATGGCAGGGGGAATTTGGGCTACACCTTC.

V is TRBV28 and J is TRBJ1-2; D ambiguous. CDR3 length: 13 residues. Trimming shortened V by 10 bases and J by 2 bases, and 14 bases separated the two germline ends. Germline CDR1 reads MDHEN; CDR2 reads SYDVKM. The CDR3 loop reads CATQTAANYGYTF. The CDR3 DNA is TGTGCCACCCAAACGGCGGCCAACTATGGCTACACCTTC.

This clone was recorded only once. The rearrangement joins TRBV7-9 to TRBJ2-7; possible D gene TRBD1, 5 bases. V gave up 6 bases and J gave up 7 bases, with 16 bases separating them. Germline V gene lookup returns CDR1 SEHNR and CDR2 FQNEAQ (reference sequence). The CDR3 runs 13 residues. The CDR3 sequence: CASSSFQGWEQYF. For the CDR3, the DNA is TGTGCCAGCAGTTCTTTTCAGGGTTGGGAGCAGTACTTC. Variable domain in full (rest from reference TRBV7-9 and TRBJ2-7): DTGVSQNPRHKITKRGQNVTFRCDPISEHNRLYWYRQTLGQGPEFLTYFQNEAQLEKSRLLSDRFSAERPKGSFSTLEIQRTEQGDSAMYLCASSSFQGWEQYFGPGTRLTVT.

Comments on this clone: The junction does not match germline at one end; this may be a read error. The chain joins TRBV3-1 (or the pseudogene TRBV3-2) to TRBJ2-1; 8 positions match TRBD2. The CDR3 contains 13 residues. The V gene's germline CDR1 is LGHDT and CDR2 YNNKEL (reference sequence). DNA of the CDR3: TGTGCCAGCAGCCAAGACTCGGGACTAGGACCGCTCTTC. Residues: CASSQDSGLGPLF.

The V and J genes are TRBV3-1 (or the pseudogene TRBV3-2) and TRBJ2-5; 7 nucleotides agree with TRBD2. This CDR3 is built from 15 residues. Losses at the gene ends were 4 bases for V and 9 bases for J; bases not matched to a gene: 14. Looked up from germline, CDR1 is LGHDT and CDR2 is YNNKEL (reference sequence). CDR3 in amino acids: CASSLDYGGSGAQYF. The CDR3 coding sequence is TGTGCCAGCAGCCTAGACTATGGGGGGAGCGGGGCCCAGTACTTC.